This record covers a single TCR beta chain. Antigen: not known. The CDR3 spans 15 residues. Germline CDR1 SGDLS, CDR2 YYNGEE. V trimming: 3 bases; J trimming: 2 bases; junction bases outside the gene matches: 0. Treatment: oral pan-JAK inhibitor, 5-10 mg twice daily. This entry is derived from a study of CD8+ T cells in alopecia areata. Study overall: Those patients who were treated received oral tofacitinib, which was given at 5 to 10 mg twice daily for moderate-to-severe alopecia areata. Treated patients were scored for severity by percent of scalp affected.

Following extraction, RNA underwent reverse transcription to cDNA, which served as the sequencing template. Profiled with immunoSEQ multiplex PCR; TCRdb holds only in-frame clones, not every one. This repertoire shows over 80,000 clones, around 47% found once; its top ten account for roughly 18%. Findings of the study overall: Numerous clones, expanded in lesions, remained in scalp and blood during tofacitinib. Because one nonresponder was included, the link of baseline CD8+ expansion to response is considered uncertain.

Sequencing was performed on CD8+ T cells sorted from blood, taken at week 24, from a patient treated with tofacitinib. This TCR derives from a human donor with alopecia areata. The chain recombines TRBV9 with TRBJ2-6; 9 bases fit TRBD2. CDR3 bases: TGTGCCAGCAGCGAGCGGGGGGCTGGGGCCAACGTCCTGACTTTC. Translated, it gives CASSERGAGANVLTF.